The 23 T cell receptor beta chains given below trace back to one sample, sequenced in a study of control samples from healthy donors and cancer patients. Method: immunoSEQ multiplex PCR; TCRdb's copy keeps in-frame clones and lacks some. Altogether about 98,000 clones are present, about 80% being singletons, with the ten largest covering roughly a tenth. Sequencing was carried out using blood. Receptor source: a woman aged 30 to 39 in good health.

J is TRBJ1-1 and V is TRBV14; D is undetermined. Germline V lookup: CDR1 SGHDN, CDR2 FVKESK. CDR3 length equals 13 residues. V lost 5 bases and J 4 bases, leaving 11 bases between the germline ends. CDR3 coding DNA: TGTGCCAGCAGCGTCAAGCTGGGCACTGAAGCTTTCTTT. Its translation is CASSVKLGTEAFF.

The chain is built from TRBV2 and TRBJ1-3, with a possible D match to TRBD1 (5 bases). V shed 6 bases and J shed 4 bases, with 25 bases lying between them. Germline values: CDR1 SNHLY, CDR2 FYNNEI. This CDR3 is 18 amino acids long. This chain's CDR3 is CASSTDRGTPTGGNTIYF. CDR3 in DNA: TGTGCCAGCAGCACTGATAGGGGAACACCTACTGGAGGAAACACCATATATTTT.

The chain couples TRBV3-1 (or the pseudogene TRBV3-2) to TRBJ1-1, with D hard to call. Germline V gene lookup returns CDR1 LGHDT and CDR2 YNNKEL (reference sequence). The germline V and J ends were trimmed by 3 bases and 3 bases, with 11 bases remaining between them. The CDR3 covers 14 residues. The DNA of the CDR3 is TGTGCCAGCAGCCATTGCTCCGAGGACACTGAAGCTTTCTTT. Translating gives CASSHCSEDTEAFF.

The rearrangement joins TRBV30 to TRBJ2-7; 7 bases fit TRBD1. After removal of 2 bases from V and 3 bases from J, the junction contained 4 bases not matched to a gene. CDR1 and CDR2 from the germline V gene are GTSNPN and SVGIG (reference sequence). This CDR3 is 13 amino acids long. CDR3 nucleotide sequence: TGTGCCTGGAGTCCCGGGACAGACTACGAGCAGTACTTC. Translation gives CAWSPGTDYEQYF.

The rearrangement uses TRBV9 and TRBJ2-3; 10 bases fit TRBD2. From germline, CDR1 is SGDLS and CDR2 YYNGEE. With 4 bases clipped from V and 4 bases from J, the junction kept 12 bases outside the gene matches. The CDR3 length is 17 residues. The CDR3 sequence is CASSPLGLADHPDTQYF. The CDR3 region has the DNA TGTGCCAGCAGCCCTCTAGGACTAGCGGACCACCCAGATACGCAGTATTTT. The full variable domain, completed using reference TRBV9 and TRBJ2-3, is DSGVTQTPKHLITATGQRVTLRCSPRSGDLSVYWYQQSLDQGLQFLIQYYNGEERAKGNILERFSAQQFPDLHSELNLSSLELGDSALYFCASSPLGLADHPDTQYFGPGTRLTVL.

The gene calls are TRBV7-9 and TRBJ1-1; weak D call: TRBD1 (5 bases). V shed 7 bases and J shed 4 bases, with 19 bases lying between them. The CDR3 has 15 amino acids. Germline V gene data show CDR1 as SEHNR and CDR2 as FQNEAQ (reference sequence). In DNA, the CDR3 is TGTGCCAGCACCAAGACCCGGGACGGATTCACTGAAGCTTTCTTT. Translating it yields CASTKTRDGFTEAFF.

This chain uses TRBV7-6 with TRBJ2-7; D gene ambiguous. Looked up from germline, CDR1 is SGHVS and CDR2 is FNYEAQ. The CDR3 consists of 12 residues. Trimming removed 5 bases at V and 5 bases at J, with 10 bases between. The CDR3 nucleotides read TGTGCCAGCAGCCCAATCAAGGACGAGCAGTACTTC. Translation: CASSPIKDEQYF.

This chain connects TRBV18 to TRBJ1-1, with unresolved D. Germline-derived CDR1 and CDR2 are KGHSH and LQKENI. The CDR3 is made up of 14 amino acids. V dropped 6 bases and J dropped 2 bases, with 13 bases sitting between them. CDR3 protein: CASSLHRGNTEAFF. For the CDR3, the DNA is TGTGCCAGCTCCCTCCACCGGGGTAACACTGAAGCTTTCTTT.

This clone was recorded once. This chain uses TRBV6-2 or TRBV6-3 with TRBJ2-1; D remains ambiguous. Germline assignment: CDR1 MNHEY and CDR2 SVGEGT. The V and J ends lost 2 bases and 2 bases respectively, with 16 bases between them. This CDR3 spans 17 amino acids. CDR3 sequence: CASSYVAVLLAYNEQFF. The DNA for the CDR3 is TGTGCCAGCAGTTACGTGGCAGTCCTTTTAGCCTACAATGAGCAGTTCTTC.

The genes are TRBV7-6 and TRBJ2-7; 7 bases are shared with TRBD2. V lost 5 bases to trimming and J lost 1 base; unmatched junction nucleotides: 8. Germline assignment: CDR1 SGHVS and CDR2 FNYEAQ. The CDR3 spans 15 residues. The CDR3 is CASSPRGVRSYEQYF. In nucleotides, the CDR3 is TGTGCCAGCAGCCCCCGGGGGGTAAGGTCCTACGAGCAGTACTTC.

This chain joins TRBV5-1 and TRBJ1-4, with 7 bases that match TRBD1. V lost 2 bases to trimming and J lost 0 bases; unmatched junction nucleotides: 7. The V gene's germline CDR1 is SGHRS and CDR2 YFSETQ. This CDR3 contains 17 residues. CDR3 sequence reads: CASSLRQGTATNEKLFF. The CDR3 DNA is TGCGCCAGCAGCTTACGACAGGGAACTGCAACTAATGAAAAACTGTTTTTT. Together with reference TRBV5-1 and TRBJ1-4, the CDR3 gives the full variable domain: KAGVTQTPRYLIKTRGQQVTLSCSPISGHRSVSWYQQTPGQGLQFLFEYFSETQRNKGNFPGRFSGRQFSNSRSEMNVSTLELGDSALYLCASSLRQGTATNEKLFFGSGTQLSVL.

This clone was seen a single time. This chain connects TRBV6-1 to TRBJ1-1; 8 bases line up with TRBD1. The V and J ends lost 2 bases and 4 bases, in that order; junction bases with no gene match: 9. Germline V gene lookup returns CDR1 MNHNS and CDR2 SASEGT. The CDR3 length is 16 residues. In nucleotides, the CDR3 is TGTGCCAGCAGTGAACCGGGACAGGTTTATTTCACTGAAGCTTTCTTT. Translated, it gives CASSEPGQVYFTEAFF.

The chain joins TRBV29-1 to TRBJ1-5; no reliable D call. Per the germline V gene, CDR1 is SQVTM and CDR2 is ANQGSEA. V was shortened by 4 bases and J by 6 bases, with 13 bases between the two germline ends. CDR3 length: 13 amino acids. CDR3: CSVVPSVGQPQHF. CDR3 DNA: TGCAGCGTTGTTCCGTCTGTAGGTCAGCCCCAGCATTTT.

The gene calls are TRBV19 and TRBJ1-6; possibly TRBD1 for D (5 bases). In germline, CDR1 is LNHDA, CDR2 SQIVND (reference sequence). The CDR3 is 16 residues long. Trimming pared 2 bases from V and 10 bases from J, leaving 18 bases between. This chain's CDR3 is CASSINPAGTGSPLHF. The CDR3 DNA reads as TGTGCCAGTAGTATAAATCCCGCAGGGACGGGGTCACCCCTCCACTTT.

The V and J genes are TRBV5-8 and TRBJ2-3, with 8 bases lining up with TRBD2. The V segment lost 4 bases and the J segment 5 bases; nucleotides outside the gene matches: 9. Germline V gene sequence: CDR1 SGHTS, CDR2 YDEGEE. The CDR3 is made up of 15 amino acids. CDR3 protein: CASSLGRAGGDTQYF. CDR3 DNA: TGTGCCAGCAGCCTTGGTCGGGCGGGGGGAGATACGCAGTATTTT.

The chain's CDR3 is CASRDRSPYEQYF. The CDR3 DNA is TGTGCCAGCCGGGATAGGAGTCCCTACGAGCAGTACTTC. This rearrangement joins TRBV6-5 to TRBJ2-7; D is perhaps TRBD2 (5 bases). The CDR3 contains 13 residues. Germline lookup yields CDR1 MNHEY and CDR2 SVGAGI. V lost 8 bases and J lost 2, with 13 bases in between.

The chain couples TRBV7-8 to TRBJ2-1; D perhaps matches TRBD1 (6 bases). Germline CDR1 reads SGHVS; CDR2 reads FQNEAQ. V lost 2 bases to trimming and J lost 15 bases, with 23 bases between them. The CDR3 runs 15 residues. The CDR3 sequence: CASSLIFDRPERLFF. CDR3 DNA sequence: TGTGCCAGCAGCTTAATTTTTGACAGGCCGGAGAGATTGTTCTTC.

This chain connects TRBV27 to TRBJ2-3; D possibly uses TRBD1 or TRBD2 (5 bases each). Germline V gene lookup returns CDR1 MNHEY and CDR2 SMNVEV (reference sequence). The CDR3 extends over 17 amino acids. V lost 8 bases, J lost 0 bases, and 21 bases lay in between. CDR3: CASGDPLLAGSTDTQYF. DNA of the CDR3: TGTGCCAGCGGGGACCCTCTTCTTGCTGGAAGCACAGATACGCAGTATTTT.

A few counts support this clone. CDR3 in DNA: TGTGCCTGGAGTGTATTTTCCGTCTCTGAAGCTTTCTTT. Amino acid sequence: CAWSVFSVSEAFF. The chain carries TRBV30 and TRBJ1-1; D is unclear. Trimming left V 0 bases short and J 6 bases short, with 11 bases between. CDR1 and CDR2 from the germline V gene are GTSNPN and SVGIG (reference sequence). This CDR3 region has 13 residues.

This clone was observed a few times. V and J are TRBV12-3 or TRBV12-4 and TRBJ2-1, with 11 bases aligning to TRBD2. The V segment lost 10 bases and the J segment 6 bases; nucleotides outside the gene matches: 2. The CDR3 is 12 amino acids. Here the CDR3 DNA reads TGTGCCACCCTAGCGGGGGGCAATGAGCAGTTCTTC. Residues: CATLAGGNEQFF.

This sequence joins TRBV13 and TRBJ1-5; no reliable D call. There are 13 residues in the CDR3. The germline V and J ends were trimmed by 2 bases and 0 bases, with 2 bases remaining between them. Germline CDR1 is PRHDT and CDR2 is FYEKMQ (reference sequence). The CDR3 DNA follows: TGTGCCAGCAGCTTATATAGCAATCAGCCCCAGCATTTT. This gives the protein CASSLYSNQPQHF.

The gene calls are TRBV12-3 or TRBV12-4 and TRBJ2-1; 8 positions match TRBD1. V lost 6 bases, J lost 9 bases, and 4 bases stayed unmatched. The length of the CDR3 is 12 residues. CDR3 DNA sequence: TGTGCCAGCAGCAGACAGGGGAGTGAGCAGTTCTTC. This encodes CASSRQGSEQFF.

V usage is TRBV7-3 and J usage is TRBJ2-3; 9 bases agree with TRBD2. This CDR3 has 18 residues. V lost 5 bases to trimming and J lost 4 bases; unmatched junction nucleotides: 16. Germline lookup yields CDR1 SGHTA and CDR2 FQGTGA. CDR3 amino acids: CASSPRPSAGGRADTQYF. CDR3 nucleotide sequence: TGTGCCAGCAGCCCCCGACCGTCGGCGGGGGGGCGCGCAGATACGCAGTATTTT.